Following are 11 T cell receptor beta chains from one sample sequenced in a study of T-cell reconstitution after alpha-beta-depleted transplantation in children. TCRbeta library construction was performed incorporating unique molecular identifiers. TCRdb called the PCR reads again in MiXCR, with one record for every CDR3 protein. Of approximately 510,000 distinct CDR3 sequences in the sample, approximately 20% were seen once. The sample here was PBMCs from the stem cell graft donor, taken from the stem cell graft. Receptors were obtained from a human donor who donated a stem cell graft to a child with acute lymphoblastic leukemia.

The CDR3 sequence: CASSLVSARISSGNTIYF. CDR3 in DNA: TGTGCCAGCAGCTTAGTATCGGCCAGGATCAGCTCTGGAAACACCATATATTTT. This sequence joins TRBV7-9 and TRBJ1-3, with no clear D. This CDR3 has 18 amino acids. Trimming left V 1 base short and J 0 bases short, with 16 bases between. Germline V gene sequence: CDR1 SEHNR, CDR2 FQNEAQ (reference sequence).

The chain links TRBV18 to TRBJ2-1; D perhaps matches TRBD2 (5 bases). The CDR3 is 14 amino acids. V gave up 0 bases and J gave up 7 bases, with 10 bases separating them. Germline loops: CDR1 KGHSH, CDR2 LQKENI. This chain's CDR3 is CASSPPEVSNEQFF. CDR3 sequence (DNA): TGTGCCAGCTCACCACCGGAGGTTTCGAATGAGCAGTTCTTC.

The genes are TRBV10-1 and TRBJ2-1; D not certain. Trimming left V 5 bases short and J 5 bases short, with 16 bases between. There are 15 residues in the CDR3. Germline loops: CDR1 WNHNN, CDR2 SYGVQD (reference sequence). The CDR3, as DNA: TGCGCCAGCAGTTCCCCGGACCTACGTAACAATGAGCAGTTCTTC. Amino acid sequence: CASSSPDLRNNEQFF.

V is TRBV11-2 and J is TRBJ2-1; tentatively, D is TRBD1 (6 bases). In germline, CDR1 is SGHAT, CDR2 FQNNGV. Trimming cost V 4 bases and J 2 bases, with 15 bases left between them. The CDR3 extends over 16 amino acids. DNA for the CDR3: TGTGCCAGCAGCTCGGGGCGAACAGGGACCTACAATGAGCAGTTCTTC. It translates to CASSSGRTGTYNEQFF. Full variable domain (remainder filled in from reference TRBV11-2 and TRBJ2-1): EAGVAQSPRYKIIEKRQSVAFWCNPISGHATLYWYQQILGQGPKLLIQFQNNGVVDDSQLPKDRFSAERLKGVDSTLKIQPAKLEDSAVYLCASSSGRTGTYNEQFFGPGTRLTVL.

V gene TRBV7-9 combines with J gene TRBJ2-3, with 8 bases lining up with TRBD1. The V gene's germline CDR1 is SEHNR and CDR2 FQNEAQ (reference sequence). Trimming at V came to 8 bases and at J to 0 bases, leaving 4 bases not matched to a gene. This CDR3 comprises 14 residues. The CDR3 sequence: CASGDRGSTDTQYF. In DNA form, the CDR3 reads TGTGCCAGCGGAGACAGGGGAAGCACAGATACGCAGTATTTT.

The chain is built from TRBV18 and TRBJ1-2; D is unclear. V lost 3 bases to trimming and J lost 2 bases, with 10 bases between them. The CDR3 is made up of 14 amino acids. From germline, CDR1 is KGHSH and CDR2 LQKENI. The CDR3 sequence: CASSPNFDNYGYTF. As DNA, the CDR3 is TGTGCCAGCTCACCCAACTTCGACAACTATGGCTACACCTTC.

The V gene is TRBV27, the J gene TRBJ1-1; the match to TRBD1 covers 10 bases. CDR1 is MNHEY and CDR2 is SMNVEV in the germline V gene (reference sequence). This CDR3 region has 16 residues. J lost 1 base, V lost 6 bases, and 8 bases had no gene match. CDR3: CASRGTTGGRNTEAFF. CDR3 nucleotide sequence: TGTGCCAGCAGGGGAACGACAGGGGGCAGGAACACTGAAGCTTTCTTT.

Only a few counts were recorded for this clonotype. The J gene is TRBJ1-1, the V gene TRBV10-2; 11 bases map to TRBD1. The CDR3 has 15 amino acids. From germline, CDR1 is WSHSY and CDR2 SAAADI. The junction had 8 bases not matched to a gene; V was cut back by 5 bases and J by 6 bases. The CDR3 region has the DNA TGCGCCAGCAGTCTCGGGACAGGGGGAGTTTCTGAAGCTTTCTTT. Its protein product is CASSLGTGGVSEAFF.

The chain is built from TRBV7-8 and TRBJ2-6, with D perhaps matching TRBD1 (5 bases). This CDR3 comprises 18 residues. Trimming took off 8 bases at V and 4 bases at J, with 24 bases between the two ends. In germline, CDR1 is SGHVS, CDR2 FQNEAQ. The CDR3 sequence is CASASRQILLRGANVLTF. The CDR3 nucleotides are TGTGCCAGCGCTTCCCGACAGATCCTTCTGAGAGGGGCCAACGTCCTGACTTTC.

This chain links TRBV4-1 with TRBJ2-1; perhaps TRBD1 as D (6 bases). The CDR3 runs to 18 residues. Between the trimmed V and J ends, which lost 3 bases and 9 bases, there was a span of 27 bases. Germline lookup yields CDR1 MGHRA and CDR2 YSYEKL. The CDR3 bases are TGCGCCAGCAGCCATCCCACGGACAGAAGCTTTCAACGGGGTGAGCAGTTCTTC. This translates into CASSHPTDRSFQRGEQFF.

The chain combines TRBV19 with TRBJ2-7; 9 nucleotides line up with TRBD1. Germline loops: CDR1 LNHDA, CDR2 SQIVND (reference sequence). The ends lost 5 bases at V and 7 bases at J; junction bases unmatched: 12. This CDR3 has 15 amino acids. The CDR3 sequence is CASSPGTGYLWEQYF. DNA of the CDR3: TGTGCCAGTAGTCCCGGGACAGGGTATCTCTGGGAGCAGTACTTC.